This TCR beta chain is drawn from a study of cytomegalovirus exposure and HLA in healthy donors. On the study more broadly: The 95 to 150 validation repertoires used the same platform as the 666 first-cohort repertoires, a later analysis reported.

General observations from the study: Diagnosis of cytomegalovirus status made by the classifier reportedly showed high specificity and sensitivity. A few CMV-associated chains were confirmed in vitro to be specific for CMV antigens.

This CDR3 spans 15 amino acids. With 5 bases removed from V and 5 bases from J, the gap between germline ends came to 18 bases. Per the germline V gene, CDR1 is LNHDA and CDR2 is SQIVND (reference sequence). Sequenced by immunoSEQ multiplex PCR; TCRdb stores in-frame clones only, minus some. The sample contains roughly 240,000 clones, around 87% of which appear only once. As concerns this clone: The antigen remains undetermined.

This sequence originates from a young man in good health and CMV-seronegative. Sequenced input: PBMCs. The gene calls are TRBV19 and TRBJ2-5; D is possibly TRBD1 (6 bases). The CDR3 spells CASSVGTGTGETQYF. The CDR3 DNA sequence: TGTGCCAGTAGTGTAGGAACAGGGACGGGTGAGACCCAGTACTTC.